This is a list of T cell receptor beta chains from one sample in a study of identifying expanded T cells in peripheral blood. The table came from immunoSEQ multiplex PCR; TCRdb's copy has only in-frame clones and leaves some out. This table has roughly 100,000 clones, roughly 91% appearing once. The sample comprised blood. The receptors were gathered from a person aged 18 to 75 in good health. CDR3s include the opening cysteine and the closing phenylalanine or tryptophan. A D gene is named only where the DNA matches it firmly. Not all rows give a size; the values are once, few, many and, for expanded clones, a class.

-	TRBD1	TRBV4-1	TRBJ1-3	TGCGCCAGCAGATACGACAGGGATTCTGGAAACACCATATATTTT	CASRYDRDSGNTIYF
-	TRBD1	TRBV5-1	TRBJ2-2	TGCGCCAGCAACCGAATGACAGGGGGCGAAAGGGCCGGGGAGCTGTTTTTT	CASNRMTGGERAGELFF
-	-	TRBV19	TRBJ1-2	TGTGCCAGTAGTGTCACCGGGGGGGGCTACACCTTC	CASSVTGGGYTF
-	-	TRBV11-3	TRBJ2-5	TGTGCCAGCAGCTTGTTTCGCAGGGCGAGACCCCAAGAGACCCAGTACTTC	CASSLFRRARPQETQYF
-	TRBD1	TRBV18	TRBJ1-3	TGTGCCAGCTCACCTGTCTACGGGGACAGGGGAGGGGCTGGAAACACCATATATTTT	CASSPVYGDRGGAGNTIYF
once	-	TRBV27	TRBJ2-3	TGTGCCAGCAGGAGACCAGGGGCCCATAGCACAGATACGCAGTATTTT	CASRRPGAHSTDTQYF
-	TRBD1	TRBV7-2	TRBJ2-7	TGTGCCAGCAGCTACCGGGACAGGTACGAGCAGTACTTC	CASSYRDRYEQYF
-	-	TRBV4-2	TRBJ1-6	TGTGCCAGCAGCCCCCGGGGGGGGAGCTCCTATAATTCACCCCTCCACTTT	CASSPRGGSSYNSPLHF
-	-	TRBV4-1	TRBJ1-1	TGCGCCAGCAGCCCATTATCGAGTGTGAACACTGAAGCTTTCTTT	CASSPLSSVNTEAFF
-	-	TRBV2	TRBJ2-7	TGTGCCAGCAGTGGTTGGGGTCGGGGGGAGCAGTACTTC	CASSGWGRGEQYF
-	-	TRBV29-1	TRBJ1-1	TGCAGCGTTCTGATCCAGGGCACTGAAGCTTTCTTT	CSVLIQGTEAFF
-	-	TRBV7-2	TRBJ2-3	TGTGCCAGCAGCTCGCCGGGCCCCCCCCCAGGTACGCAGTATTTT	CASSSPGPPPGTQYF
-	-	TRBV10-2	TRBJ2-7	TGCGCCAGCACTTTAGCGGTGGGCTACGAGCAGTACTTC	CASTLAVGYEQYF
-	-	TRBV2	TRBJ2-3	TGTGCCAGCAGTGGCAGCCAGGATACGCAGTATTTT	CASSGSQDTQYF
many	TRBD2	TRBV7-9	TRBJ2-7	TGTGCCAGCAGCCCCGAAGGGACTAGCGTTTCCTACGAGCAGTACTTC	CASSPEGTSVSYEQYF